This TCR beta chain was observed in a study of cytomegalovirus exposure and HLA in healthy donors. The method was immunoSEQ multiplex PCR; TCRdb's version includes in-frame clones alone and lacks a portion of them. The sample consists of approximately 200,000 clones, 90% to 95% of them appearing once. Study-wide points: First-cohort TCR clusters tended to co-occur in the 90 to 150 validation repertoires, a later analysis found.

Notes on this clone: What it binds is not known.

The V gene lost 6 bases and the J gene lost 0 bases, with 12 bases spanning the gap. The CDR3 length is 14 residues. Germline V lookup: CDR1 MNHEY, CDR2 SMNVEV (reference sequence). The rearrangement uses TRBV27 and TRBJ2-7; no reliable D call. The sample consisted of PBMCs. The clonotype originates from a woman aged 18-29 years in good health and CMV-seronegative. CDR3 protein: CASSPLRYSYEQYF. In DNA form, the CDR3 reads TGTGCCAGCAGCCCCCTACGGTACTCCTACGAGCAGTACTTC.